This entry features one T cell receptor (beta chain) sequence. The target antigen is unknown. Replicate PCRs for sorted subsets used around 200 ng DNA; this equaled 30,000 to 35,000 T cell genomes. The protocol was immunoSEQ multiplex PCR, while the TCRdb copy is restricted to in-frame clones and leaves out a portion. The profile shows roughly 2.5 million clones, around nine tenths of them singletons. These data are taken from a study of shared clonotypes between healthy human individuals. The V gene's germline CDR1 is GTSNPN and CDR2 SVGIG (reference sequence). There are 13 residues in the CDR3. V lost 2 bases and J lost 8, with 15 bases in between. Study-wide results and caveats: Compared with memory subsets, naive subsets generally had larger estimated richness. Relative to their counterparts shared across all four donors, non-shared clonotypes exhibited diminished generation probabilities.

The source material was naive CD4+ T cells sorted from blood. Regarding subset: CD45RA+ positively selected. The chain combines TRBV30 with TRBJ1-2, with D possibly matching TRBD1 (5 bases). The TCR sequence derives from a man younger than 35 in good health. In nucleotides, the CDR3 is TGTGCCTGGAGTAAAGGGGTCGATTTGGGCTACACCTTC. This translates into CAWSKGVDLGYTF.